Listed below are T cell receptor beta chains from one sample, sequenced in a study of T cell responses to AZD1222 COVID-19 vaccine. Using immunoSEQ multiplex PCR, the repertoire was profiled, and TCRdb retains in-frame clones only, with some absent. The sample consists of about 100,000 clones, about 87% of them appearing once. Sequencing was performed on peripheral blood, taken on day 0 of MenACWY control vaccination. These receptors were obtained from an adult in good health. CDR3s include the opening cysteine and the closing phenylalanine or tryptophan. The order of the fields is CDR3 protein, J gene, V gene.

CASSLATQETQYF TRBJ2-5 TRBV7-8
CASSEIFSQPQHF TRBJ1-5 TRBV6-1
CASSPGTTGTNTEAFF TRBJ1-1 TRBV14
CSVSLAGGTDTQYF TRBJ2-3 TRBV29-1
CASSLAAGGYEQYF TRBJ2-7 TRBV7-2
CASSFQGSETQYF TRBJ2-5 TRBV5-1
CASSEGLDRHTDTQYF TRBJ2-3 TRBV25-1
CAWGGEGFTWGYTF TRBJ1-2 TRBV30
CASSARANYFPSGTSTDTQYF TRBJ2-3 TRBV9
CASSEMQANYGYTF TRBJ1-2 TRBV6-1
CASSYDWDRDETQYF TRBJ2-5 TRBV6-5
CASSEEVAGTGRNEQYF TRBJ2-7 TRBV2
CASSLGPFYGYTF TRBJ1-2 TRBV7-2
CASSYRGGYGYTF TRBJ1-2 TRBV19
CASRLGGTTYGYTF TRBJ1-2 TRBV7-2
CASSFLQRSYEQYF TRBJ2-7 TRBV5-5
CASSQDLYFGTLTLRAFF TRBJ1-1 TRBV4-3
CAGLLVGGQSSYEQYF TRBJ2-7 TRBV12-5
CASSTGGSSYEQYF TRBJ2-7 TRBV28
CASSQSSPGSPLHF TRBJ1-6 TRBV4-1
CASSFHPDRGFNYGYTF TRBJ1-2 TRBV13
CASSYRDRDHEQYF TRBJ2-7 TRBV6-5
CASSRGYGYTF TRBJ1-2 TRBV12-3/TRBV12-4
CASSPVTIGSGYTF TRBJ1-2 TRBV18
CATGGSSSGNTIYF TRBJ1-3 TRBV19
CASSRQYFTNEKLFF TRBJ1-4 TRBV19
CASSLGQGHTDTQYF TRBJ2-3 TRBV7-2
CASSRGRNPGVTQYF TRBJ2-3 TRBV3-1/TRBV3-2
CASSPRTGRGYGYTF TRBJ1-2 TRBV7-2
CASSQGLAGVGSYNEQFF TRBJ2-1 TRBV5-4
CASSSQGENYGYTF TRBJ1-2 TRBV6-5
CASSLEGRISGNTIYF TRBJ1-3 TRBV7-6
CASSNGGDTQYF TRBJ2-3 TRBV6-2/TRBV6-3
CAWDPGQGDTIYF TRBJ1-3 TRBV30
CASSGTPGSPLHF TRBJ1-6 TRBV6-5
CASSIPGTGANTEAFF TRBJ1-1 TRBV19
CASSDSATGDTGELFF TRBJ2-2 TRBV6-4
CARSSGTPINYGYTF TRBJ1-2 TRBV5-3
CASSLSGATLSSGNTIYF TRBJ1-3 TRBV5-1
CASSWDRAEGYTF TRBJ1-2 TRBV5-4
CAWNAGTGSSPLHF TRBJ1-6 TRBV30
CASRQGRGAYEQYF TRBJ2-7 TRBV27
CASSVVGAGTGNTIYF TRBJ1-3 TRBV9
CASRGQLNQPQHF TRBJ1-5 TRBV6-5
CASSPSLLPDTQYF TRBJ2-3 TRBV28